The rows below give T cell receptor beta chains drawn from one sample of a study of identical twins. TCRdb fed the 5' RACE reads into MiXCR, producing one record per CDR3 protein. This sample carries roughly 470,000 distinct CDR3 sequences, 13% to 15% of them seen once, and the ten largest clones take approximately 0.98%. The sample was also linked to a second study, of yellow fever vaccine responses in identical twins.

The sequencing input was CD4+ T cells sorted from blood. Receptors were obtained from a young woman in good health. Each CDR3 is given with its conserved first and last residue. Fields, in order: clone size, D gene, V gene, J gene, CDR3 DNA, CDR3 protein. D genes are given only for firm matches. Size is stated for part of the rows, as once, few or many counts, or as a class when the clone is expanded.

>NA|TRBD2|TRBV7-7|TRBJ2-1
TGTGCTAGCAGCCTCAACGCCGGGACTAGCGGGAGAGATGAGCAGTTCTTC
CASSLNAGTSGRDEQFF
>NA|TRBD1|TRBV7-2|TRBJ2-5
TGTGCCAGCAGCCCCCCCCGACAGGGTGGTGGAGAGACCCAGTACTTC
CASSPPRQGGGETQYF
>NA|NA|TRBV11-2|TRBJ2-1
TGTGCCAGCAGCTTTAGTCTAGGCTCCTACAATGAGCAGTTCTTC
CASSFSLGSYNEQFF
>few|NA|TRBV11-1|TRBJ1-1
TGTGCCAGCAGCGACCGGGACGGAGCAGAGAACACTGAAGCTTTCTTT
CASSDRDGAENTEAFF
>NA|TRBD2|TRBV20-1|TRBJ2-2
TGCAGTGCTAGAGTGACCGGGACTACGAACACCGGGGAGCTGTTTTTT
CSARVTGTTNTGELFF
>NA|NA|TRBV29-1|TRBJ2-7
TGCAGCCCAGGGTCTCGGGACTGGATCTACGAGCAGTACTTC
CSPGSRDWIYEQYF
>few|NA|TRBV7-2|TRBJ2-3
TGTGCCAGCAGCTCAGACGGGCAGTTCACAGATACGCAGTATTTT
CASSSDGQFTDTQYF
>NA|NA|TRBV6-1|TRBJ2-7
TGTGCCAGCAGCACGCAGGGGGGATATTACTACGAGCAGTACTTC
CASSTQGGYYYEQYF
>NA|TRBD1|TRBV20-1|TRBJ2-1
TGCAGTGCTAGAGAACCCGGACAGGGGATAGGTAATGAGCAGTTCTTC
CSAREPGQGIGNEQFF
>NA|TRBD1|TRBV28|TRBJ2-5
TGTGCCAGCAGATCTACAGGGGGCGGAGGAGAGACCCAGTACTTC
CASRSTGGGGETQYF
>NA|NA|TRBV10-3|TRBJ2-6
TGTGCCATCAGCGCCTTAGACGGGACATTTGGGGCCAACGTCCTGACTTTC
CAISALDGTFGANVLTF
>few|TRBD2|TRBV12-3/TRBV12-4|TRBJ2-5
TGTGCCAGCAGTCTAAGACTAGCGGGGGTACAAGAGACCCAGTACTTC
CASSLRLAGVQETQYF
>many|NA|TRBV12-3/TRBV12-4|TRBJ1-1
TGTGCCAGCAGCTCTATAGGGGCCAATGAAGCTTTCTTT
CASSSIGANEAFF
>NA|TRBD1|TRBV28|TRBJ2-1
TGTGCCAGCAGTTTAACTCCAGGGGGCGAGTCAGAGGAGCAGTTCTTC
CASSLTPGGESEEQFF
>few|NA|TRBV15|TRBJ1-5
TGTGCCACCAGCAATACGCGGGATAGGGGGGGGAGCAATCAGCCCCAGCATTTT
CATSNTRDRGGSNQPQHF
>few|TRBD1|TRBV6-1|TRBJ1-5
TGTGCCGGACAAGACAGGGGCAATCAGCCCCAGCATTTT
CAGQDRGNQPQHF
>once|NA|TRBV20-1|TRBJ2-3
TGCTGTGCTAGAGAACTGTGGGGGCCCCGCACAGATACGCAGTATTTT
CCARELWGPRTDTQYF
>NA|TRBD2|TRBV7-2|TRBJ2-1
TGTGCCAGCAGCTTAGTGCTAGCGGGGGGACCCGCTCGGCACAATGAGCAGTTCTTC
CASSLVLAGGPARHNEQFF
>many|TRBD1|TRBV6-1|TRBJ1-2
TGTGCCAGCAGTCGGACAGGGTTGGACTATGGCTACACCTTC
CASSRTGLDYGYTF
>NA|NA|TRBV3-1|TRBJ2-3
TGTGCCAGCAGCCAAGATTCGGGGGCAGATACGCAGTATTTT
CASSQDSGADTQYF
>NA|TRBD2|TRBV27|TRBJ2-1
TGTGCCAGCAGTTCGAGGACTAGCGGGAGGGTCTCCTACAATGAGCAGTTCTTC
CASSSRTSGRVSYNEQFF
>NA|NA|TRBV9|TRBJ2-7
TGTGCCAGCAGCGCCGACCCTGACCCGGGACCAGGAGCCGAGCAGTACTTC
CASSADPDPGPGAEQYF
>few|NA|TRBV6-5|TRBJ1-5
TGTGCCAGCAGTTACCGAGGATTCCAGGCCCAGCATTTT
CASSYRGFQAQHF
>many|TRBD2|TRBV7-2|TRBJ2-2
TGTGCCAGCAGCTTGAGCGGGAGAACCGGGGAGCTGTTTTTT
CASSLSGRTGELFF
>few|NA|TRBV14|TRBJ2-7
TGTGCCAGCAGCCAAGTGGGGACAGAGCAGTACTTC
CASSQVGTEQYF
>NA|NA|TRBV7-8|TRBJ2-5
TGTGCCAGCAGCTTAGCCCAGTCGGGCGAGACCCAGTACTTC
CASSLAQSGETQYF
>NA|NA|TRBV28|TRBJ2-3
TGTGCCAGCACCACCGGGGGGCAAGGCGTTGATACGCAGTATTTT
CASTTGGQGVDTQYF
>few|TRBD2|TRBV7-9|TRBJ2-7
TGTGCCAGCAGTTCCCAGACTAGCGGGAGTACCTACGAGCAGTACTTC
CASSSQTSGSTYEQYF
>few|NA|TRBV6-1|TRBJ1-1
TGTGCCAGCAGTGAATGGTCTGAAGCTTTCTTT
CASSEWSEAFF
>few|NA|TRBV6-2/TRBV6-3|TRBJ2-1
TGTGCCAGCAGTCTCAGGGAGTCCCTTCGTTACAATGAGCAGTTCTTC
CASSLRESLRYNEQFF
>NA|NA|TRBV2|TRBJ2-6
TGTGCCAGCAGTGTTTTGCGGGGCAAACTGTTCTCTGGGGCCAACGTCCTGACTTTC
CASSVLRGKLFSGANVLTF
>few|TRBD1|TRBV7-8|TRBJ2-1
TGTGCCAGCAGCTTAGTGTTCGGACAGGGGAATGAGCAGTTCTTC
CASSLVFGQGNEQFF
>NA|NA|TRBV2|TRBJ2-5
TGTGCCTGGTCAGAGACCCAGTACTTC
CAWSETQYF
>many|TRBD1|TRBV5-1|TRBJ2-3
TGCGCCAGCAGCTCGGGACAGGGCTCAACAGATACGCAGTATTTT
CASSSGQGSTDTQYF
>NA|NA|TRBV5-1|TRBJ2-5
TGCGCCAGCAGCAGGGACTCTTTGGAGACCCAGTACTTC
CASSRDSLETQYF